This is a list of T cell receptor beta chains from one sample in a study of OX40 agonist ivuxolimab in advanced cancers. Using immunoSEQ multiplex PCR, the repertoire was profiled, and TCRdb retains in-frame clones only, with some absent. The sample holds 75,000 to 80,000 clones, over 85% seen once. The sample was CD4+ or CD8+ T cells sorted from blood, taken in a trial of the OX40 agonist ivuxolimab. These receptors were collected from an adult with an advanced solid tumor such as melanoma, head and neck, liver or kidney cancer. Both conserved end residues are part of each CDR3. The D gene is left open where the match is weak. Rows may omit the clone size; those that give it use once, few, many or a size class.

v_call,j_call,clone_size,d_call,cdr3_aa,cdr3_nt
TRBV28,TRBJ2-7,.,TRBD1,CASSLTGGYEQYF,TGTGCCAGCAGTTTAACAGGGGGGTACGAGCAGTACTTC
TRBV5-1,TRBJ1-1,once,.,CASSLVKADGAEAFF,TGCGCCAGCAGCTTGGTTAAGGCGGATGGGGCTGAAGCTTTCTTT
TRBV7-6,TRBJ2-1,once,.,CASSFRGERQLLYNEQFF,TGTGCCAGCAGCTTTCGTGGGGAGCGGCAGCTCCTCTACAATGAGCAGTTCTTC
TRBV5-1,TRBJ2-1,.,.,CASSALIRTWQNYNEQFF,TGCGCCAGCAGCGCTCTCATCCGGACATGGCAGAACTACAATGAGCAGTTCTTC
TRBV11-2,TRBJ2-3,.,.,CASSWVGGSTADTQYF,TGTGCCAGCAGCTGGGTGGGAGGAAGCACGGCAGATACGCAGTATTTT
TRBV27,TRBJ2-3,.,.,CASSLGFSDTQYF,TGTGCCAGCAGTTTGGGCTTCTCAGATACGCAGTATTTT
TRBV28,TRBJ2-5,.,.,CASSNKGGPETQYF,TGTGCCAGCAGCAATAAGGGGGGGCCTGAGACCCAGTACTTC
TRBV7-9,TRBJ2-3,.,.,CASSLRQVTDTQYF,TGTGCCAGCAGCTTAAGACAGGTGACAGATACGCAGTATTTT
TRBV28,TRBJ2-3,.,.,CASSPLTQGYGTDTQYF,TGTGCCAGCAGTCCCTTGACCCAAGGCTACGGCACAGATACGCAGTATTTT
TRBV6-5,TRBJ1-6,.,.,CASSYESDSPLHF,TGTGCCAGCAGTTACGAGTCTGATTCACCCCTCCACTTT
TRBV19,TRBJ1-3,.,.,CASSIFFDRYGNTIYF,TGTGCCAGTAGTATTTTCTTTGACAGATATGGAAACACCATATATTTT
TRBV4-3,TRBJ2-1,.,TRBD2,CASSQDFLQLAGGNEQFF,TGCGCCAGCAGCCAAGATTTTCTCCAACTAGCGGGAGGTAATGAGCAGTTCTTC
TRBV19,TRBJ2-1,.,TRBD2,CASTQSGTSGINEQFF,TGTGCCAGTACCCAATCCGGGACTAGCGGGATTAATGAGCAGTTCTTC
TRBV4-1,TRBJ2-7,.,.,CASSQTGYEQYF,TGCGCCAGCAGCCAGACAGGTTACGAGCAGTACTTC
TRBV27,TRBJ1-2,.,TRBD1,CASGSTGGGYGYTF,TGTGCCAGCGGCTCGACAGGGGGAGGCTATGGCTACACCTTC
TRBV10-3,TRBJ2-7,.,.,CAISAGRNEQYF,TGTGCCATCAGTGCGGGGAGGAACGAGCAGTACTTC
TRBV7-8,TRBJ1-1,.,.,CASSFMNTEAFF,TGTGCCAGCAGCTTTATGAACACTGAAGCTTTCTTT
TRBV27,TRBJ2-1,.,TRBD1,CASSFATGGNEQFF,TGTGCCAGCAGTTTCGCGACAGGGGGTAATGAGCAGTTCTTC
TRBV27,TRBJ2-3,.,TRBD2,CASSWGTSGADTQYF,TGTGCCAGCAGTTGGGGGACTAGCGGGGCGGATACGCAGTATTTT
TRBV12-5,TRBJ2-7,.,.,CASGWVLGEQYF,TGTGCTAGTGGCTGGGTTTTAGGCGAGCAGTACTTC
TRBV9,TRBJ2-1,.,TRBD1,CASSVSRDRGAGPNEQFF,TGTGCCAGCAGCGTGTCCCGGGACAGGGGAGCTGGTCCCAATGAGCAGTTCTTC
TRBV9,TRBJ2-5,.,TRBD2,CASSVGGLAGGAQETQYF,TGTGCCAGCAGCGTCGGCGGACTAGCGGGGGGGGCCCAAGAGACCCAGTACTTC
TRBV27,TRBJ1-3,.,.,CASSLGGADTIYF,TGTGCCAGCAGTTTAGGGGGGGCTGACACCATATATTTT